Each of the 8 T cell receptor beta chains below was sequenced from the same sample in a study of cytomegalovirus exposure and HLA in healthy donors. Both 60 Vbeta primers and 13 Jbeta primers went into the PCR. TCRdb's table, derived via immunoSEQ multiplex PCR, lists solely in-frame clones and lacks some. The sample contains more than 150,000 clones, roughly 77% of which appear only once. The material sequenced was PBMCs. These receptor sequences come from a woman in her 30s in good health and CMV-seropositive.

The chain recombines TRBV14 with TRBJ2-2, with TRBD1 identical over 7 bases. The CDR3 contains 17 residues. The V segment lost 0 bases and the J segment 6 bases; nucleotides outside the gene matches: 10. In germline, CDR1 is SGHDN, CDR2 FVKESK. The CDR3 nucleotides are TGTGCCAGCAGCCAAGATCTCTGGGGGCAGGGGGCCGGGGAGCTGTTTTTT. Its translation is CASSQDLWGQGAGELFF. The entire variable domain, with the rest obtained from reference TRBV14 and TRBJ2-2, is as follows: EAGVTQFPSHSVIEKGQTVTLRCDPISGHDNLYWYRRVMGKEIKFLLHFVKESKQDESGMPNNRFLAERTGGTYSTLKVQPAELEDSGVYFCASSQDLWGQGAGELFFGEGSRLTVL.

This clone showed up just a few times. The chain uses TRBV20-1 and TRBJ2-1; a weak D match, TRBD2 (5 bases). In germline, CDR1 is DFQATT, CDR2 SNEGSKA (reference sequence). The CDR3 is 11 amino acids. V was clipped by 6 bases and J by 8 bases, with 11 bases between them. The CDR3: CSAALADEQFF. Here the CDR3 DNA reads TGCAGTGCCGCGCTAGCTGATGAGCAGTTCTTC.

V gene TRBV12-5 combines with J gene TRBJ1-6, with 8 nucleotides matching TRBD1. V lost 6 bases, J lost 7 bases, and 14 bases stayed unmatched. This CDR3 has 17 residues. From germline, CDR1 is LGHNT and CDR2 FRNRAP. As DNA, the CDR3 is TGTGCTAGTGGGCCCTCATATAGAAACAGGGGGAATTCACCCCTCCACTTT. This translates into CASGPSYRNRGNSPLHF.

V is TRBV28 and J is TRBJ2-7, with 11 bases aligning to TRBD2. V lost 1 base, J lost 1 base, and 3 bases stayed unmatched. Germline CDR1 reads MDHEN; CDR2 reads SYDVKM. The CDR3 runs to 16 residues. The CDR3 DNA reads TGTGCCAGCAGTTTATTTCTAGCGGGGGGTTCCTACGAGCAGTACTTC. This translates into CASSLFLAGGSYEQYF. Using reference TRBV28 and TRBJ2-7 for the parts outside the CDR3, the full variable domain is DVKVTQSSRYLVKRTGEKVFLECVQDMDHENMFWYRQDPGLGLRLIYFSYDVKMKEKGDIPEGYSVSREKKERFSLILESASTNQTSMYLCASSLFLAGGSYEQYFGPGTRLTVT.

This clone was picked up a small number of times. This chain connects TRBV5-1 to TRBJ2-3; 7 bases map to TRBD2. V lost 2 bases to trimming and J lost 0 bases; unmatched junction nucleotides: 6. The V gene's germline CDR1 is SGHRS and CDR2 YFSETQ. This CDR3 is 16 amino acids long. The CDR3 loop is CASSFGASGSTDTQYF. The CDR3, as DNA: TGCGCCAGCAGCTTCGGGGCTAGCGGAAGCACAGATACGCAGTATTTT.

V and J are TRBV4-3 and TRBJ1-1; 10 nucleotides line up with TRBD1. Germline lookup yields CDR1 LGHNA and CDR2 YSLEER. Trimming took 0 bases from V and 1 from J; bases not matched to a gene: 8. The CDR3 extends over 18 amino acids. CDR3 DNA sequence: TGCGCCAGCAGCCAAGATCACCGTAGACAGGGGGCGAACACTGAAGCTTTCTTT. It codes for CASSQDHRRQGANTEAFF.

The V and J genes are TRBV9 and TRBJ2-3; 9 positions match TRBD1. The ends lost 2 bases at V and 2 bases at J; junction bases unmatched: 3. Germline V gene data show CDR1 as SGDLS and CDR2 as YYNGEE. The CDR3 loop spans 15 amino acids. The CDR3 bases are TGTGCCAGCAGCGTTGGGACAGGGAACACAGATACGCAGTATTTT. Translation gives CASSVGTGNTDTQYF.

The chain carries TRBV28 and TRBJ1-2, with D possibly matching TRBD1 (5 bases). V was pared by 3 bases and J by 1 base, with 12 bases between. The germline CDR1 and CDR2 sequences are MDHEN and SYDVKM. This CDR3 is 15 amino acids long. CDR3 loop: CASSFATGHNYGYTF. DNA of the CDR3: TGTGCCAGCAGTTTTGCTACAGGACATAACTATGGCTACACCTTC.